These T cell receptor beta chains were read from a single sample in a study of PD-L1 blockade in urothelial cancer. TCRdb keeps only in-frame clones here, not all; method: immunoSEQ multiplex PCR. The sample records about 80,000 clones, about 82% being singletons. The source was PBMCs, collected around atezolizumab (anti-PD-L1) treatment. Source of these receptors: a man in his forties with urothelial cancer. The CDR3 runs from the conserved cysteine through the conserved F or W. D genes are given only for firm matches. Expanded clones are given a class, and other clones once, few, many or no size at all.

CDR3 protein: CASRQTGVTEAFF
CDR3 DNA: TGTGCCAGTAGGCAAACAGGTGTCACTGAAGCTTTCTTT
V gene: TRBV19
J gene: TRBJ1-1
clone size: once
D gene: -

CDR3 protein: CASRDRDQSRGNTIYF
CDR3 DNA: TGTGCCAGCAGAGACAGGGATCAATCGCGGGGAAACACCATATATTTT
V gene: TRBV28
J gene: TRBJ1-3
clone size: -
D gene: TRBD1

CDR3 protein: CASSIIGGWREENEQFF
CDR3 DNA: TGTGCCAGCAGCATTATAGGGGGATGGCGGGAGGAGAATGAGCAGTTCTTC
V gene: TRBV9
J gene: TRBJ2-1
clone size: -
D gene: TRBD2

CDR3 protein: CASSIGGLYNEQFF
CDR3 DNA: TGTGCCAGTAGTATCGGGGGTCTGTACAATGAGCAGTTCTTC
V gene: TRBV19
J gene: TRBJ2-1
clone size: medium-sized
D gene: -

CDR3 protein: CASSVQGSGELFF
CDR3 DNA: TGTGCCAGCAGCGTACAGGGTTCCGGGGAGCTGTTTTTT
V gene: TRBV11-3
J gene: TRBJ2-2
clone size: -
D gene: -

CDR3 protein: CASSSGLAGRGTYNEQFF
CDR3 DNA: TGCGCCAGCAGCTCGGGACTAGCCGGGAGAGGCACCTACAATGAGCAGTTCTTC
V gene: TRBV5-1
J gene: TRBJ2-1
clone size: -
D gene: TRBD2

CDR3 protein: CASSDGRTSGHYEQYF
CDR3 DNA: TGCGCCAGCAGCGACGGGCGGACTAGCGGCCACTACGAGCAGTACTTC
V gene: TRBV10-1
J gene: TRBJ2-7
clone size: -
D gene: TRBD2

CDR3 protein: CASSWNTGFSYEQYF
CDR3 DNA: TGTGCCAGCAGCTGGAATACAGGATTCTCCTACGAGCAGTACTTC
V gene: TRBV7-2
J gene: TRBJ2-7
clone size: -
D gene: -

CDR3 protein: CASSSGLVGNEQFF
CDR3 DNA: TGTGCCAGCAGCTCGGGACTAGTGGGCAATGAGCAGTTCTTC
V gene: TRBV7-9
J gene: TRBJ2-1
clone size: -
D gene: TRBD2

CDR3 protein: CASRAQGVTGNTIYF
CDR3 DNA: TGTGCCAGCAGAGCACAGGGTGTGACTGGAAACACCATATATTTT
V gene: TRBV2
J gene: TRBJ1-3
clone size: -
D gene: -

CDR3 protein: CASSYNRGEAFF
CDR3 DNA: TGCGCCAGCAGCTACAACAGGGGAGAAGCTTTCTTT
V gene: TRBV5-1
J gene: TRBJ1-1
clone size: -
D gene: TRBD1

CDR3 protein: CAWSLQAGGYTF
CDR3 DNA: TGTGCCTGGAGCTTGCAAGCGGGGGGCTACACCTTC
V gene: TRBV30
J gene: TRBJ1-2
clone size: few
D gene: -

CDR3 protein: CASSPESGTLFHNEQFF
CDR3 DNA: TGTGCCAGCAGCCCCGAGTCCGGGACTCTCTTTCACAATGAGCAGTTCTTC
V gene: TRBV5-4
J gene: TRBJ2-1
clone size: -
D gene: -

CDR3 protein: CSVGRTGDNEQFF
CDR3 DNA: TGCAGCGTTGGCAGGACTGGCGACAATGAGCAGTTCTTC
V gene: TRBV29-1
J gene: TRBJ2-1
clone size: -
D gene: -

CDR3 protein: CASSQDGGWGTQYF
CDR3 DNA: TGTGCCAGCAGCCAAGATGGGGGCTGGGGTACCCAGTACTTC
V gene: TRBV14
J gene: TRBJ2-5
clone size: -
D gene: -

CDR3 protein: CASSLTASTDTQYF
CDR3 DNA: TGTGCCAGCAGCTTAACAGCAAGCACAGATACGCAGTATTTT
V gene: TRBV7-9
J gene: TRBJ2-3
clone size: few
D gene: -

CDR3 protein: CASSIQGTRGYTF
CDR3 DNA: TGTGCCAGCAGTATACAGGGTACGCGGGGCTACACCTTC
V gene: TRBV28
J gene: TRBJ1-2
clone size: once
D gene: -

CDR3 protein: CASSSEQGRNQPQHF
CDR3 DNA: TGTGCCAGTAGTTCAGAGCAGGGCCGCAATCAGCCCCAGCATTTT
V gene: TRBV19
J gene: TRBJ1-5
clone size: -
D gene: -

CDR3 protein: CATSRGPDRVGNEQFF
CDR3 DNA: TGTGCCACCAGCAGAGGCCCGGACAGGGTCGGTAATGAGCAGTTCTTC
V gene: TRBV15
J gene: TRBJ2-1
clone size: -
D gene: TRBD1

CDR3 protein: CASSPSLAGYEQYF
CDR3 DNA: TGTGCCAGCTCACCGAGTCTAGCGGGCTACGAGCAGTACTTC
V gene: TRBV18
J gene: TRBJ2-7
clone size: -
D gene: TRBD2

CDR3 protein: CASSGGLKPPGNTIYF
CDR3 DNA: TGTGCCAGCAGTGGAGGACTGAAACCCCCTGGAAACACCATATATTTT
V gene: TRBV6-1
J gene: TRBJ1-3
clone size: -
D gene: -

CDR3 protein: CASSFLGRFTYNEQFF
CDR3 DNA: TGCGCCAGCAGCTTTCTAGGGAGGTTTACCTACAATGAGCAGTTCTTC
V gene: TRBV5-1
J gene: TRBJ2-1
clone size: once
D gene: -

CDR3 protein: CAWNTGASGLYEQYF
CDR3 DNA: TGTGCCTGGAACACGGGGGCTAGCGGATTATACGAGCAGTACTTC
V gene: TRBV30
J gene: TRBJ2-7
clone size: -
D gene: -

CDR3 protein: CASSVAGWTNEKLFF
CDR3 DNA: TGTGCCAGCAGCGTAGCCGGGTGGACTAATGAAAAACTGTTTTTT
V gene: TRBV9
J gene: TRBJ1-4
clone size: -
D gene: -

CDR3 protein: CASSEGLQGHGYTF
CDR3 DNA: TGTGCCAGCAGCGAAGGCCTACAGGGACATGGCTACACCTTC
V gene: TRBV7-9
J gene: TRBJ1-2
clone size: -
D gene: -

CDR3 protein: CASSSRWGGAGELFF
CDR3 DNA: TGCGCCAGCAGCTCCCGTTGGGGAGGAGCCGGGGAGCTGTTTTTT
V gene: TRBV5-1
J gene: TRBJ2-2
clone size: -
D gene: -

CDR3 protein: CASSGRTGRIGELFF
CDR3 DNA: TGTGCCAGCAGTGGAAGGACAGGGAGGATCGGGGAGCTGTTTTTT
V gene: TRBV6-1
J gene: TRBJ2-2
clone size: -
D gene: TRBD1

CDR3 protein: CASSLVIAAYNEQFF
CDR3 DNA: TGTGCCAGCAGCTTAGTTATAGCAGCATACAATGAGCAGTTCTTC
V gene: TRBV7-8
J gene: TRBJ2-1
clone size: -
D gene: -

CDR3 protein: CASSGTSGYTDTQYF
CDR3 DNA: TGTGCCAGCAGCGGGACTAGCGGTTACACAGATACGCAGTATTTT
V gene: TRBV9
J gene: TRBJ2-3
clone size: -
D gene: TRBD2

CDR3 protein: CASSLEAGTYEQYF
CDR3 DNA: TGCGCCAGCAGCTTGGAAGCAGGGACCTACGAGCAGTACTTC
V gene: TRBV5-1
J gene: TRBJ2-7
clone size: -
D gene: -

CDR3 protein: CAWQRTRYTDTQYF
CDR3 DNA: TGTGCCTGGCAGCGGACTAGGTACACAGATACGCAGTATTTT
V gene: TRBV30
J gene: TRBJ2-3
clone size: -
D gene: TRBD2

CDR3 protein: CASSLSASGRAVETQYF
CDR3 DNA: TGTGCCAGCAGTCTCTCGGCTAGCGGGAGGGCCGTAGAGACCCAGTACTTC
V gene: TRBV27
J gene: TRBJ2-5
clone size: -
D gene: TRBD2

CDR3 protein: CASSQLRNTGELFF
CDR3 DNA: TGCGCCAGCAGCCAACTTAGAAACACCGGGGAGCTGTTTTTT
V gene: TRBV4-3
J gene: TRBJ2-2
clone size: -
D gene: -

CDR3 protein: CASSIEAGAGNQPQHF
CDR3 DNA: TGTGCCAGTAGTATAGAGGCGGGGGCGGGTAACCAGCCCCAGCATTTT
V gene: TRBV19
J gene: TRBJ1-5
clone size: few
D gene: -

CDR3 protein: CASSEYGWTGELFF
CDR3 DNA: TGTGCCAGCAGTGAATACGGGTGGACCGGGGAGCTGTTTTTT
V gene: TRBV6-1
J gene: TRBJ2-2
clone size: medium-sized
D gene: -

CDR3 protein: CASSLSLAEYNEQFF
CDR3 DNA: TGTGCCAGCAGCTTGAGTCTAGCGGAATACAATGAGCAGTTCTTC
V gene: TRBV5-5
J gene: TRBJ2-1
clone size: -
D gene: TRBD2

CDR3 protein: CASSIEGANTEAFF
CDR3 DNA: TGTGCCAGTAGTATTGAGGGGGCGAACACTGAAGCTTTCTTT
V gene: TRBV19
J gene: TRBJ1-1
clone size: -
D gene: TRBD1

CDR3 protein: CASSSPPGQGSPNEQFF
CDR3 DNA: TGTGCCAGCAGCTCTCCACCGGGACAGGGGTCCCCCAATGAGCAGTTCTTC
V gene: TRBV11-2
J gene: TRBJ2-1
clone size: -
D gene: TRBD1

CDR3 protein: CSAVLGATQYF
CDR3 DNA: TGCAGCGCCGTATTAGGGGCGACGCAGTATTTT
V gene: TRBV29-1
J gene: TRBJ2-3
clone size: once
D gene: -

CDR3 protein: CASSPQSSRSGTEAFF
CDR3 DNA: TGTGCCAGCTCACCACAATCTTCAAGGTCGGGCACTGAAGCTTTCTTT
V gene: TRBV18
J gene: TRBJ1-1
clone size: once
D gene: -

CDR3 protein: CATSRTGTGKGTQYF
CDR3 DNA: TGTGCCACCAGTCGCACCGGGACAGGGAAGGGGACGCAGTATTTT
V gene: TRBV15
J gene: TRBJ2-3
clone size: -
D gene: TRBD1

CDR3 protein: CASSLAPGQQSYGYTF
CDR3 DNA: TGTGCCAGCAGCTTAGCACCGGGACAGCAATCCTATGGCTACACCTTC
V gene: TRBV7-2
J gene: TRBJ1-2
clone size: -
D gene: TRBD1

CDR3 protein: CASSQGEGVTGNTIYF
CDR3 DNA: TGCGCCAGCAGCCAAGGCGAGGGGGTGACAGGAAACACCATATATTTT
V gene: TRBV4-1
J gene: TRBJ1-3
clone size: -
D gene: -

CDR3 protein: CASSTSGRALGQYF
CDR3 DNA: TGCGCCAGCTCTACTAGCGGGAGGGCCCTCGGGCAGTACTTC
V gene: TRBV5-1
J gene: TRBJ2-7
clone size: -
D gene: TRBD2

CDR3 protein: CASSEEAGGGYEQYF
CDR3 DNA: TGTGCCAGCAGTGAGGAAGCGGGAGGCGGGTACGAGCAGTACTTC
V gene: TRBV6-1
J gene: TRBJ2-7
clone size: -
D gene: TRBD2

CDR3 protein: CASSRSDTQYF
CDR3 DNA: TGTGCCAGCTCTCGGTCAGATACGCAGTATTTT
V gene: TRBV11-2
J gene: TRBJ2-3
clone size: -
D gene: -

CDR3 protein: CASSSATPGAPSNQPQHF
CDR3 DNA: TGTGCCAGCAGCAGCGCAACACCAGGGGCCCCGAGCAATCAGCCCCAGCATTTT
V gene: TRBV5-5
J gene: TRBJ1-5
clone size: -
D gene: -

CDR3 protein: CASSEEGAGNQPQHF
CDR3 DNA: TGTGCCAGCAGTGAAGAAGGGGCCGGCAATCAGCCCCAGCATTTT
V gene: TRBV2
J gene: TRBJ1-5
clone size: few
D gene: -

CDR3 protein: CASSSIPDRVYEQYF
CDR3 DNA: TGTGCCAGCAGTTCAATCCCCGACAGGGTCTACGAGCAGTACTTC
V gene: TRBV28
J gene: TRBJ2-7
clone size: -
D gene: TRBD1

CDR3 protein: CASSSFGGPSSYEQYF
CDR3 DNA: TGCGCCAGCAGCTCTTTTGGCGGCCCAAGCTCCTACGAGCAGTACTTC
V gene: TRBV5-1
J gene: TRBJ2-7
clone size: -
D gene: -

CDR3 protein: CASSPPSVTEAFF
CDR3 DNA: TGTGCCAGCTCACCGCCCTCGGTAACTGAAGCTTTCTTT
V gene: TRBV18
J gene: TRBJ1-1
clone size: -
D gene: -

CDR3 protein: CSGLAQETQYF
CDR3 DNA: TGCAGTGGGCTGGCCCAAGAGACCCAGTACTTC
V gene: TRBV20-1
J gene: TRBJ2-5
clone size: -
D gene: -

CDR3 protein: CASSYAGGAETQYF
CDR3 DNA: TGTGCCAGCAGTTACGCCGGAGGGGCAGAGACCCAGTACTTC
V gene: TRBV6-5
J gene: TRBJ2-5
clone size: -
D gene: -

CDR3 protein: CASSWSAEGFEQFF
CDR3 DNA: TGTGCCAGCAGCTGGAGCGCGGAAGGATTTGAGCAGTTCTTC
V gene: TRBV7-2
J gene: TRBJ2-1
clone size: -
D gene: -

CDR3 protein: CASRSQTHYEQYF
CDR3 DNA: TGTGCCAGCAGGAGCCAGACTCACTACGAGCAGTACTTC
V gene: TRBV2
J gene: TRBJ2-7
clone size: -
D gene: -

CDR3 protein: CASSETGESGYTF
CDR3 DNA: TGTGCCAGCAGCGAGACGGGAGAGAGTGGCTACACCTTC
V gene: TRBV7-3
J gene: TRBJ1-2
clone size: few
D gene: -

CDR3 protein: CASSLESGPPDTQYF
CDR3 DNA: TGCGCCAGCAGCTTGGAGAGCGGCCCGCCAGATACGCAGTATTTT
V gene: TRBV5-1
J gene: TRBJ2-3
clone size: once
D gene: -

CDR3 protein: CASSEGQHYGYTF
CDR3 DNA: TGTGCCAGCAGTGAGGGACAGCACTATGGCTACACCTTC
V gene: TRBV6-1
J gene: TRBJ1-2
clone size: -
D gene: TRBD1